This record looks at one T cell receptor beta chain sequence and its context. No antigen is known for it. Base qualities are not provided; no much larger clone lies one nucleotide away. The data are from a study of T-cell reconstitution after alpha-beta-depleted transplantation in children (dated by TCRdb to about 2016). Looking at the study overall: Using TCR repertoire profiling, the study followed T-cell immune reconstitution in a quantitative way in children after TCRalphabeta/CD19-depleted allogeneic hematopoietic cell transplantation.

Broader findings and caveats from the paper: The high TCRbeta diversity at day 60 in some patients was ascribed to recipient T cells and intrathymic progenitors that had survived conditioning. Apparently early alphabetaT-cell count recovery about two months after transplant reportedly relied on only several hundred rapidly expanded clones derived from non-depleted graft cells. Hyperexpanded clone frequencies declined over subsequent months; after one year, T-cell counts and TCRbeta diversity were mostly attributed to newly produced T cells.

The library was generated by PCR. The instrument was an Illumina HiSeq 2500. TCR library preparation used molecular barcoding, with unique molecular identifiers applied to normalize quantification of the TCRbeta repertoire. The public reads were run again by TCRdb, first through fastp at Q25 and then through MiXCR, and only productive beta chains were kept. Every distinct CDR3 protein forms one entry, paired with its most common genes and DNA. This sample is represented by roughly 350,000 distinct CDR3 sequences; roughly 17% of them were singletons. The top ten clones comprise just over 40% of the sample. Taken with the paper, the label for treatment or condition translates to: allogeneic hematopoietic cell transplantation with graft depleted of TCRalphabeta T cells and CD19 B cells. Transplant recipients were children who received TCRalphabeta/CD19-depleted allogeneic hematopoietic cell grafts. The germline V gene provides CDR1 LGHNA and CDR2 YSLEER. There are 14 amino acids in the CDR3, from cysteine to phenylalanine inclusive. The DNA shown is the 42-base CDR3, in frame from base 1. The V and J ends are trimmed by 1 base and 0 bases, leaving 6 bases between them.

The starting material was PBMCs, mostly from graft donor cells, obtained 360 days after TCRalphabeta/CD19-depleted stem cell transplant. The chain employs TRBV4-3 and TRBJ1-1; the D gene cannot be named for sure. This TCR came from a male patient aged 2 to 10 who had a stem cell transplant for acute lymphoblastic leukemia, so the T cells may come from the graft donor. The DNA reads TGCGCCAGCAGCCAAGGGTTCCTGAACACTGAAGCTTTCTTT. Its protein product is CASSQGFLNTEAFF.